This T cell receptor beta chain was sequenced in a study of identical twins. The CDR3 totals 17 residues. CDR1 and CDR2 from the germline V gene are SGHTA and FQGNSA. V lost 3 bases, J lost 4 bases, and 11 bases stayed unmatched. TCRdb re-called the 5' RACE reads through MiXCR, storing one row per CDR3 protein. Counted here are over 200,000 distinct CDR3 sequences, over 5.5% occurring once; the ten biggest clones make up about 14%. This clonotype came up many times. This same sample was also part of a study on T cells expressing NK-cell markers. From that second work: HCMV seropositivity characterized most of the eight sequenced donors, and seronegativity one. Once again these clonotypes came out on top in the CD3+CD56-NKG2C+ fraction of four donors. Clones of NKG2C+ T cells that had expanded were of unclear HCMV specificity.

The chain joins TRBV7-2 to TRBJ2-2, with 7 bases lining up with TRBD2. The sequence was obtained from a woman between 18 and 29 years old in good health. Sequenced material: CD8+ T cells sorted from blood. The CDR3 loop reads CASSLQTVGGGTGELFF. DNA of the CDR3: TGTGCCAGCAGCTTGCAGACGGTTGGGGGGGGCACCGGGGAGCTGTTTTTT. The whole variable domain, filled in from reference TRBV7-2 and TRBJ2-2, reads GAGVSQSPSNKVTEKGKDVELRCDPISGHTALYWYRQSLGQGLEFLIYFQGNSAPDKSGLPSDRFSAERTGGSVSTLTIQRTQQEDSAVYLCASSLQTVGGGTGELFFGEGSRLTVL.